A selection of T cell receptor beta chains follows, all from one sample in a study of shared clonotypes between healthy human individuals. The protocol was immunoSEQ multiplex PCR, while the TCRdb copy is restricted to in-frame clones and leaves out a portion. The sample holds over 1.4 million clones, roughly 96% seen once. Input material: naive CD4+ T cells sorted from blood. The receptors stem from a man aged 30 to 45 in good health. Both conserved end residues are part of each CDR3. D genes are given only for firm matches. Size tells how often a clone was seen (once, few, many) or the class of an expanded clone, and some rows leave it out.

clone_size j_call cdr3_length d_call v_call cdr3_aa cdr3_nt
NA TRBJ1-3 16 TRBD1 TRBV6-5 CASSYGTGQPGNTIYF TGTGCCAGCAGTTACGGCACGGGACAGCCCGGAAACACCATATATTTT
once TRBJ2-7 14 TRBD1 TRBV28 CATLDRAGTYEQYF TGTGCCACCCTAGACAGGGCAGGGACCTACGAGCAGTACTTC
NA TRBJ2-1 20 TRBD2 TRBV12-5 CASGLVPLLAGHSSYNEQFF TGTGCTAGTGGTTTGGTACCTCTACTAGCGGGTCACAGCTCCTACAATGAGCAGTTCTTC
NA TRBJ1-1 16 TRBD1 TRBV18 CASSPLDRVSSPEAFF TGTGCCAGCTCACCACTAGACAGGGTGTCAAGTCCTGAAGCTTTCTTT
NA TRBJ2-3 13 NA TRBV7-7 CASSGSATDTQYF TGTGCCAGCAGCGGTAGCGCCACAGATACGCAGTATTTT
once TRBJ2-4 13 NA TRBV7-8 CASSGSPPNIQYF TGTGCCAGCAGCGGGTCCCCGCCAAACATTCAGTACTTC
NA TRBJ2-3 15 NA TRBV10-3 CAIASLGSSTDTQYF TGTGCCATCGCCTCGCTTGGTAGTAGCACAGATACGCAGTATTTT
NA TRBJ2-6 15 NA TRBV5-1 CASSFDNSGANVLTF TGCGCCAGCAGCTTCGACAACTCTGGGGCCAACGTCCTGACTTTC
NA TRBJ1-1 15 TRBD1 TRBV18 CASSRLGQGVTEAFF TGTGCCAGCTCCCGTCTGGGACAGGGCGTCACTGAAGCTTTCTTT
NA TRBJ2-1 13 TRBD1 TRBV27 CASSSPTGTEQFF TGTGCCAGCAGTTCCCCGACAGGGACTGAGCAGTTCTTC
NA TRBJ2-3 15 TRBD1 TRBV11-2 CASRSGQVRTDTQYF TGTGCCAGCAGATCCGGACAGGTTAGGACAGATACGCAGTATTTT
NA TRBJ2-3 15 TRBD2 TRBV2 CASSGQRGSTDTQYF TGTGCCAGCAGCGGCCAGCGGGGTAGCACAGATACGCAGTATTTT
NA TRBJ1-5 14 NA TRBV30 CAWSVRNSDQPQHF TGTGCCTGGAGTGTACGCAACAGCGACCAGCCCCAGCATTTT
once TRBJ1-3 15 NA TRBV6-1 CASRSAGGSGNTIYF TGTGCCAGCAGGTCGGCTGGGGGATCTGGAAACACCATATATTTT
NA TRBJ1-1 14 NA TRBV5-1 CASSLDRKNTEAFF TGCGCCAGCAGCTTGGACAGGAAGAACACTGAAGCTTTCTTT
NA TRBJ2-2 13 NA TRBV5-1 CASSLGMTGELFF TGCGCCAGCAGCCTCGGGATGACCGGGGAGCTGTTTTTT
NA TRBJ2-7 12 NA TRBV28 CASRQNSYEQYF TGTGCCAGCCGGCAGAACTCCTACGAGCAGTACTTC